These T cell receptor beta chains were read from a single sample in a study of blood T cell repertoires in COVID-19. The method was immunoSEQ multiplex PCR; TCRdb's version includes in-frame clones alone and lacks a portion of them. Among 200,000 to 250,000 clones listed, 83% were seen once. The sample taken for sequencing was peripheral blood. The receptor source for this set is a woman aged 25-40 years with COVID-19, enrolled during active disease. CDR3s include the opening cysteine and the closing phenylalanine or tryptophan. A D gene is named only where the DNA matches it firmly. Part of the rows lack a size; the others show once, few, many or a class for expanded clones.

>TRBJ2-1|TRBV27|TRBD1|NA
CASRGGGQGYNEQFF
TGTGCCAGCAGGGGGGGCGGACAGGGTTACAATGAGCAGTTCTTC
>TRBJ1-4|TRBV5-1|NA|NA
CASSLSGVGNEKLFF
TGCGCCAGCAGCTTGTCAGGGGTCGGGAATGAAAAACTGTTTTTT
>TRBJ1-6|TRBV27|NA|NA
CASSFVPGSYNSPLHF
TGTGCCAGCAGTTTTGTACCGGGGTCCTATAATTCACCCCTCCACTTT
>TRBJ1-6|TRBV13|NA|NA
CASSLGQGNSPLHF
TGTGCCAGCAGCTTAGGACAGGGAAATTCACCCCTCCACTTT
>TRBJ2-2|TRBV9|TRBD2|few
CASSVEIAGGTTGELFF
TGTGCCAGCAGCGTAGAAATAGCGGGGGGGACCACCGGGGAGCTGTTTTTT
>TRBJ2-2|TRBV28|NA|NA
CASLGQHTGELFF
TGTGCCAGCTTAGGACAACACACCGGGGAGCTGTTTTTT
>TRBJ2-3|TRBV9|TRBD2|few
CASSVGGRTDTQYF
TGTGCCAGCAGCGTGGGAGGGCGCACAGATACGCAGTATTTT
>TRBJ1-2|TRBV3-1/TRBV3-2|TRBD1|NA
CASSPTGGYGYTF
TGTGCCAGCAGCCCGACAGGGGGATATGGCTACACCTTC
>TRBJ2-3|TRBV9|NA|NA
CASSVGQRETQYF
TGTGCCAGCAGCGTAGGACAACGGGAAACGCAGTATTTT
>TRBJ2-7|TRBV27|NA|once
CATKKGSVSYEQYF
TGTGCCACTAAGAAGGGGTCGGTCTCCTACGAGCAGTACTTC
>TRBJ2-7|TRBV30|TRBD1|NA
CAWSRTGPGWRYEQYF
TGTGCCTGGAGTAGGACAGGGCCAGGGTGGAGATACGAGCAGTACTTC
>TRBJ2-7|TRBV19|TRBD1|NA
CASSQSAGGYEQYF
TGTGCCAGTAGTCAGTCGGCAGGGGGCTACGAGCAGTACTTC
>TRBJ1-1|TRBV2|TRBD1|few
CASGQGRTEAFF
TGTGCCAGTGGACAGGGAAGGACTGAAGCTTTCTTT
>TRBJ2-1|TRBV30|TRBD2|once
CAWVARAGGPSEQFF
TGTGCCTGGGTTGCCAGGGCGGGAGGGCCAAGTGAGCAGTTCTTC
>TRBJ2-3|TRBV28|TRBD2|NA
CASSLYVSGGYSHTQYF
TGTGCCAGCAGTTTATATGTCTCGGGGGGGTATAGTCATACGCAGTATTTT
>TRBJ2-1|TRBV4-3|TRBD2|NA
CASSQDISGLANGEQFF
TGCGCCAGCAGCCAAGATATATCGGGACTAGCTAACGGAGAGCAGTTCTTC
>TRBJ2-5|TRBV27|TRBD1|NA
CASSFYVGQETQYF
TGTGCCAGCAGTTTTTATGTGGGACAGGAGACCCAGTACTTC
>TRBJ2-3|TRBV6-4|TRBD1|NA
CASRRDRASTDTQYF
TGTGCCAGCAGGAGGGACAGGGCTAGCACAGATACGCAGTATTTT
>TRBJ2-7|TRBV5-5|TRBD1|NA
CASSPRDRDYEQYF
TGTGCCAGCAGCCCACGGGACAGAGACTACGAGCAGTACTTC
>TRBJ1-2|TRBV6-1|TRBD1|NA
CASSDGTARYGYTF
TGTGCCAGCAGTGACGGGACAGCAAGATATGGCTACACCTTC
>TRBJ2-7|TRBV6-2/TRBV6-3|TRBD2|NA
CASSYTSEVRGQYF
TGTGCCAGCAGCTATACTAGCGAAGTCCGGGGGCAGTACTTC
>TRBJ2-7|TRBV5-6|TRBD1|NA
CASSARQGVGEQYF
TGTGCCAGCAGCGCCCGACAGGGAGTAGGCGAGCAGTACTTC
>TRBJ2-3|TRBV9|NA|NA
CASSALYTQYF
TGTGCCAGCAGCGCCCTTTATACGCAGTATTTT
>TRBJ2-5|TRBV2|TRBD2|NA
CASSRLAETQYF
TGTGCCAGCAGTAGACTAGCAGAGACCCAGTACTTC
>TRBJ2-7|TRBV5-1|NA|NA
CASSPRDSSYEQYF
TGCGCCAGCAGCCCCCGGGACTCATCCTACGAGCAGTACTTC
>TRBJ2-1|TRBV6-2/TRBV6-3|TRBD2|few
CASSYSKTSGSTHYYNEQFF
TGTGCCAGCAGTTACTCGAAAACTAGCGGGAGTACACATTATTACAATGAGCAGTTCTTC
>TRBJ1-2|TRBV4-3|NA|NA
CASSQQTGNYGYTF
TGCGCCAGCAGCCAGCAGACAGGCAACTATGGCTACACCTTC
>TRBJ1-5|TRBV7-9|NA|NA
CASRGGNQPQHF
TGTGCCAGCAGGGGAGGCAATCAGCCCCAGCATTTT
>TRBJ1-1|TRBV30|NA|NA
CAWSVMGGRFTEAFF
TGTGCCTGGAGTGTAATGGGGGGGCGCTTCACTGAAGCTTTCTTT
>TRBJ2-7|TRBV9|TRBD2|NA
CASSVGGLAGTYEQYF
TGTGCCAGCAGCGTAGGAGGACTAGCGGGAACCTACGAGCAGTACTTC
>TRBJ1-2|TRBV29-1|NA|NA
CSADEGVYGYTF
TGCAGCGCCGACGAGGGCGTCTATGGCTACACCTTC
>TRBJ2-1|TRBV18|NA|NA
CASSFLLGPKFF
TGTGCCAGCTCATTCCTTTTGGGCCCCAAGTTCTTC
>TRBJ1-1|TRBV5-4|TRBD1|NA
CASSYDRAGTEAFF
TGTGCCAGCAGCTACGACAGGGCTGGAACTGAAGCTTTCTTT
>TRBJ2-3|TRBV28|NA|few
CASSLEQNTDTQYF
TGTGCCAGCAGTTTAGAACAGAACACAGATACGCAGTATTTT
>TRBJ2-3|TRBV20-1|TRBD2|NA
CSASLPSGRAFRDTQYF
TGCAGTGCTAGTCTTCCTAGCGGGAGGGCATTTAGGGATACGCAGTATTTT
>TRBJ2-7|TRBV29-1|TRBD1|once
CSVAPLDRVNEQYF
TGCAGCGTTGCCCCTCTCGACAGGGTGAACGAGCAGTACTTC
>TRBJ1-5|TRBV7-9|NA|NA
CASSLRGGADQPQHF
TGTGCCAGCAGCTTAAGGGGAGGGGCCGATCAGCCCCAGCATTTT
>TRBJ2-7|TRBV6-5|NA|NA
CASRGEGSYEQYF
TGTGCCAGCAGAGGCGAGGGTTCCTACGAGCAGTACTTC
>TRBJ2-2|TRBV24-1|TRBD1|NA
CATSELDRAANTGELFF
TGTGCCACCAGTGAGTTGGACAGGGCCGCGAACACCGGGGAGCTGTTTTTT
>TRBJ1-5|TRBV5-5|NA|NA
CASSLAGQVDNQPQHF
TGTGCCAGCAGCTTGGCAGGTCAGGTGGACAATCAGCCCCAGCATTTT
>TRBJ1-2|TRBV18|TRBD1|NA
CASSQGQGTGYTF
TGTGCCAGCTCCCAGGGACAGGGAACGGGCTACACCTTC
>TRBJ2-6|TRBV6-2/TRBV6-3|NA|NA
CASSNRGGGEAGANVLTF
TGTGCCAGCAGTAACCGTGGAGGGGGCGAGGCTGGGGCCAACGTCCTGACTTTC
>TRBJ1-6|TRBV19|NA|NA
CASSIGHSPLHF
TGTGCCAGTAGTATTGGCCATTCACCCCTCCACTTT
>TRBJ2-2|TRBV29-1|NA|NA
CSAEERGRELFF
TGCAGCGCCGAGGAAAGGGGCCGGGAGCTGTTTTTT
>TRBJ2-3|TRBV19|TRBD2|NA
CASSGTSGRAHTSTDTQYF
TGTGCCAGTAGCGGGACTAGCGGGAGGGCCCATACTAGCACAGATACGCAGTATTTT
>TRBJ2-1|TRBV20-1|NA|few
CSARLVNEQFF
TGCAGTGCCAGACTCGTCAATGAGCAGTTCTTC
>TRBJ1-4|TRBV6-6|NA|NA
CASIKSWEVSNEKLFF
TGTGCCAGCATCAAGAGCTGGGAGGTCTCTAATGAAAAACTGTTTTTT
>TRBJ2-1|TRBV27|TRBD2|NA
CASRGSSGLAGSEQFF
TGTGCCAGCAGGGGGTCGTCGGGCCTAGCGGGATCCGAGCAGTTCTTC
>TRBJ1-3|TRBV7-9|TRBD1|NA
CASSLLEGAGGNTIYF
TGTGCCAGCAGCTTGCTTGAGGGGGCTGGAGGAAACACCATATATTTT
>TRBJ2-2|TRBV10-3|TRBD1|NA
CAISEGTGAGELFF
TGTGCCATCAGTGAAGGGACAGGGGCCGGGGAGCTGTTTTTT
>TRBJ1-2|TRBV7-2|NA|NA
CASSLDEGGYTF
TGTGCCAGCAGCTTAGACGAGGGCGGCTACACCTTC
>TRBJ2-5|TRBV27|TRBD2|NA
CASRGLAGGQETQYF
TGTGCCAGCAGAGGGCTAGCGGGAGGTCAAGAGACCCAGTACTTC